A single T cell receptor beta chain is shown here with its context. The clone's antigen remains unknown. Base qualities are not provided; no much larger clone lies one nucleotide away. This entry comes from a study of blood T cell repertoires in COVID-19 (dated by TCRdb to 2020 to 2022). About the full investigation: Samples from collaborators originated in the United States, Italy and Spain and spanned both the acute and convalescent phases of COVID-19. The prospective study material was composed of cDNA or gDNA derived from T cells, B-cell-depleted T cells, or PBMCs. Deeply sampled blood TCRbeta repertoires from subjects exposed to, actively infected with, or recovered from COVID-19 were included in the dataset. The repertoires were released in a freely available public database intended as a resource for research on the immune response to SARS-CoV-2. The samples were drawn from the first 160 participants of the ongoing ImmuneRACE study and from over a thousand subjects provided by 6 global collaborators. The sample metadata nearly always contained a de-identified subject ID, COVID-19 status, age in years and sex. HLA class I and class II types, where available, came from metadata supplied by the sample provider rather than from assay-based typing. Beyond this particular receptor, the publication reports: The amount of clinical and demographic metadata varied by source and participant and was provided uncurated.

TCRbeta CDR3 regions were amplified from genomic DNA using the immunoSEQ Assay, a bias-controlled multiplex PCR. Per the authors' processing: Nucleated cell counts per sample were estimated from amplification of reference gene primers within the assay. Sequence reads were collapsed and filtered to measure the absolute abundance of every unique TCRbeta CDR3 rearrangement. Productive Simpson clonality was computed per sample as the square root of Simpson's diversity index over productive rearrangements. Here the immuneACCESS table is served through TCRdb, limited to in-frame sequences with V and J called. Missing clones are a known gap in these copies; in checked studies unresolved V genes cover under half, and the rest lacks a known reason. V and J calls and clone size are those listed in that table; D and trimming were worked out from the DNA. The sample includes over 40,000 clones, with roughly four fifths observed a single time. Jointly, the top ten make up 6.5% to 8.5% of the sample.

Collaborating institutions collected whole blood in K2EDTA tubes following their own protocols. For TCRbeta analysis, collaborators shipped samples in one of three forms: frozen whole blood, isolated PBMCs, or DNA extracted from either of those sample types. V and J lose 8 bases and 0 bases, and a span of 5 bases separates them. From cysteine to phenylalanine, the CDR3 is 11 amino acids long. Only the CDR3 portion is preserved as DNA: 33 bases, with reading frame beginning at the first base. Per the germline V gene, MNHEY is the CDR1 and SVGAGI is the CDR2. The clonotype was recovered from a man in his 60s with active COVID-19. The specimen sequenced was peripheral blood. The chain is made from TRBV6-5 and TRBJ2-7; there is no confident call for the D gene. For the CDR3, the sequence is CASSFSYEQYF. The DNA sequence is given as TGTGCCAGCTCCTTCTCCTACGAGCAGTACTTC.